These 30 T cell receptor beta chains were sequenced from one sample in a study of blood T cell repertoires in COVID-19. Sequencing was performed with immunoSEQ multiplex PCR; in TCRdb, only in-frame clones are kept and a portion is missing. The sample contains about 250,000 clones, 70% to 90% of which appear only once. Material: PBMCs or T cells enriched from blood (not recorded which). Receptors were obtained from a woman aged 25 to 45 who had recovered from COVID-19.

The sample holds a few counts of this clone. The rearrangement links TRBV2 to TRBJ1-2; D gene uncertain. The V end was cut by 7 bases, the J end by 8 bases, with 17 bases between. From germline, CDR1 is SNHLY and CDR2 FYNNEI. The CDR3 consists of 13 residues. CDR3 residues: CASTERTAWGYTF. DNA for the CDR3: TGTGCCAGCACCGAGAGAACAGCCTGGGGCTACACCTTC. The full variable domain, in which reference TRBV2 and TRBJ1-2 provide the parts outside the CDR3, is EPEVTQTPSHQVTQMGQEVILRCVPISNHLYFYWYRQILGQKVEFLVSFYNNEISEKSEIFDDQFSVERPDGSNFTLKIRSTKLEDSAMYFCASTERTAWGYTFGSGTRLTVV.

In DNA, the CDR3 is TGTGCCAGCAGCCCGGAAAGGACTAGCGGGTTAACCGGGGAGCTGTTTTTT. Amino acids: CASSPERTSGLTGELFF. V and J are TRBV9 and TRBJ2-2; 11 bases align to TRBD2. V trimming: 4 bases; J trimming: 5 bases; junction bases outside the gene matches: 10. The germline gives CDR1 SGDLS, CDR2 YYNGEE. The CDR3 sequence is 17 residues long.

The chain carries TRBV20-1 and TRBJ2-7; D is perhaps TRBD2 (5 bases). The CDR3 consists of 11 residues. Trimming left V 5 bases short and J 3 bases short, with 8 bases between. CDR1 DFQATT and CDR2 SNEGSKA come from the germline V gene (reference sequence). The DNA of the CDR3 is TGCAGTGCTTCAAGCGGCTACGAGCAGTACTTC. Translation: CSASSGYEQYF.

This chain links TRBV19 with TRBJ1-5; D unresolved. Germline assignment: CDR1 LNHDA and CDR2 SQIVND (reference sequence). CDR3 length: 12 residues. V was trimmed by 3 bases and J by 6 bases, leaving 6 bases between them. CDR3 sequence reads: CASSIRFQPQHF. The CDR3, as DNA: TGTGCCAGTAGTATCAGATTTCAGCCCCAGCATTTT.

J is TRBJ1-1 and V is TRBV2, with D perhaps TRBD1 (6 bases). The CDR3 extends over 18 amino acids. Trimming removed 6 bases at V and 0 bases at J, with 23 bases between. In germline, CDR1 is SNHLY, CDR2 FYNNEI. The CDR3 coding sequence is TGTGCCAGCAGCCCTCCCCGGCAGGGGCTAACCTTGAACACTGAAGCTTTCTTT. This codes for CASSPPRQGLTLNTEAFF.

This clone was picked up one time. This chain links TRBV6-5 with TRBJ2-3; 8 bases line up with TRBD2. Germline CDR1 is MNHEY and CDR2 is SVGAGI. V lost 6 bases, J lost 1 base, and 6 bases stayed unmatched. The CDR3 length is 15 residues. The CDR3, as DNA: TGTGCCAGCAGGGCCCCCGGGGGGGGCACAGATACGCAGTATTTT. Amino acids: CASRAPGGGTDTQYF.

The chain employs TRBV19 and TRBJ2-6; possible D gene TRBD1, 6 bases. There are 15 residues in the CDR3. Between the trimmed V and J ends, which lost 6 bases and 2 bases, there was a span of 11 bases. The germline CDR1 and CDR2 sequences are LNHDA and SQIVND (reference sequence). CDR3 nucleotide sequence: TGTGCCAGTAGCCGACAGGACGCTGGGGCCAACGTCCTGACTTTC. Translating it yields CASSRQDAGANVLTF.

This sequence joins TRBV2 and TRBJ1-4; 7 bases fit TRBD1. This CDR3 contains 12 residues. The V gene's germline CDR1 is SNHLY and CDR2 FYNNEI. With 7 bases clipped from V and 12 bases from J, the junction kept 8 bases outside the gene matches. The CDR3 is CASTSDRVELFF. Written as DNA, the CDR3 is TGTGCCAGCACCAGCGACAGGGTCGAACTGTTTTTT. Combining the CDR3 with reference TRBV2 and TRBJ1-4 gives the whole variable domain EPEVTQTPSHQVTQMGQEVILRCVPISNHLYFYWYRQILGQKVEFLVSFYNNEISEKSEIFDDQFSVERPDGSNFTLKIRSTKLEDSAMYFCASTSDRVELFFGSGTQLSVL.

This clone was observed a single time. The CDR3: CASSFTVPYGYTF. Written as DNA, the CDR3 is TGTGCCAGCAGCTTTACAGTCCCCTATGGCTACACCTTC. The chain uses TRBV7-9 and TRBJ1-2; no clear D gene. CDR3 size: 13 residues. Trimming removed 3 bases from V and 4 bases from J, with 9 bases in between. The germline gives CDR1 SEHNR, CDR2 FQNEAQ (reference sequence).

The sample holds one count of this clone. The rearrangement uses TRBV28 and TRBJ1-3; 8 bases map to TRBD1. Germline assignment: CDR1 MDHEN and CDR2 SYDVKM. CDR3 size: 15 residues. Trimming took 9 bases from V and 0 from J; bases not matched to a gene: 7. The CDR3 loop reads CASCAGGHSGNTIYF. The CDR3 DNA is TGTGCCAGTTGCGCAGGGGGCCACTCTGGAAACACCATATATTTT. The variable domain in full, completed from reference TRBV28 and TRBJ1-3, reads DVKVTQSSRYLVKRTGEKVFLECVQDMDHENMFWYRQDPGLGLRLIYFSYDVKMKEKGDIPEGYSVSREKKERFSLILESASTNQTSMYLCASCAGGHSGNTIYFGEGSWLTVV.

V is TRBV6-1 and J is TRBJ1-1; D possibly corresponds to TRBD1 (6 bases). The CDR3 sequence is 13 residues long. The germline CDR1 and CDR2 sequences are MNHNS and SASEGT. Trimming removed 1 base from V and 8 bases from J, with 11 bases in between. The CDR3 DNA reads TGTGCCAGCAGTGAAGGGGGGCAGGGGGAAGCTTTCTTT. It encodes CASSEGGQGEAFF.

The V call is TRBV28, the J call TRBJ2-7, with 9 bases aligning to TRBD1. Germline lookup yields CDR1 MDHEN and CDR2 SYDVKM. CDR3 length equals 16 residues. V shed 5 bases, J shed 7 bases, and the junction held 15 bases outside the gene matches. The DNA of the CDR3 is TGTGCCAGCAGTCACCAAAAGGGACAGGGTGCGGGAGAGCAGTACTTC. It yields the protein CASSHQKGQGAGEQYF.

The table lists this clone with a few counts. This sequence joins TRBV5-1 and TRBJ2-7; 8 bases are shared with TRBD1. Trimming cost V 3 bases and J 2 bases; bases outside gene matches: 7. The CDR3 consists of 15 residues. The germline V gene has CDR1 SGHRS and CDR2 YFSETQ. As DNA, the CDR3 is TGCGCCAGCAGCTCGGGACAGGCCCTGACCTACGAGCAGTACTTC. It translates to CASSSGQALTYEQYF. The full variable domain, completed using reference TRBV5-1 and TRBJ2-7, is KAGVTQTPRYLIKTRGQQVTLSCSPISGHRSVSWYQQTPGQGLQFLFEYFSETQRNKGNFPGRFSGRQFSNSRSEMNVSTLELGDSALYLCASSSGQALTYEQYFGPGTRLTVT.

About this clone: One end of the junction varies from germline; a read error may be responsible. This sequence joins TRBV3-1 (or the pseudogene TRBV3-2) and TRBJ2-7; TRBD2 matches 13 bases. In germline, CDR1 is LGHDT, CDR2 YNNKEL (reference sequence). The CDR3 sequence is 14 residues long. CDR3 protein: CASSQQGLAGEALF. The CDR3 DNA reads TGTGCCAGCAGCCAACAAGGACTAGCGGGGGAGGCCCTCTTC.

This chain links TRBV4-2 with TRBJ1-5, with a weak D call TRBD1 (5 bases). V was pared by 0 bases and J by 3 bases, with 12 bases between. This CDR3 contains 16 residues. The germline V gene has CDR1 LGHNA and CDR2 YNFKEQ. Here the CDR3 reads CASSQDSGSINQPQHF. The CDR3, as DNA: TGTGCCAGCAGCCAAGATTCAGGGTCGATCAATCAGCCCCAGCATTTT.

The CDR3 coding sequence is TGTGCCAGCAGCTACATTGGCACTGAAGCTTTCTTT. Translation gives CASSYIGTEAFF. The rearrangement uses TRBV5-6 and TRBJ1-1; D gene unclear. Trimming stripped 3 bases from V and 4 bases from J, with 7 bases between. The CDR3 sequence is 12 residues long. Germline values: CDR1 SGHDT, CDR2 YYEEEE.

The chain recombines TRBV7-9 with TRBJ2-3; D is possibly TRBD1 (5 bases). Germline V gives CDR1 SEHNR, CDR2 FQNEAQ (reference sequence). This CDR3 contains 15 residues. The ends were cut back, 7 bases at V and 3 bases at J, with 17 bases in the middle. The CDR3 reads CASTKQGKVTDTQYF. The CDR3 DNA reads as TGTGCCAGCACTAAGCAGGGCAAGGTGACAGATACGCAGTATTTT.

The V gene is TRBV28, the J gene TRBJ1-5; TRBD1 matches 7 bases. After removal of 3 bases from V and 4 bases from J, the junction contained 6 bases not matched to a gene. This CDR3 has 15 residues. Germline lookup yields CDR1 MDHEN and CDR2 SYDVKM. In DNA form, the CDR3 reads TGTGCCAGCAGTTTGACAGGGAGGAGTAATCAGCCCCAGCATTTT. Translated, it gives CASSLTGRSNQPQHF. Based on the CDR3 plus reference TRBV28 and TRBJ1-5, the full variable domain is DVKVTQSSRYLVKRTGEKVFLECVQDMDHENMFWYRQDPGLGLRLIYFSYDVKMKEKGDIPEGYSVSREKKERFSLILESASTNQTSMYLCASSLTGRSNQPQHFGDGTRLSIL.

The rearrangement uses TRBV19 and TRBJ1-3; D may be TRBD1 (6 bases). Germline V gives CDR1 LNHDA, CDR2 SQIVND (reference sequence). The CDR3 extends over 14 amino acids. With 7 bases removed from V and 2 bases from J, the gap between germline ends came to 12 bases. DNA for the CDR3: TGTGCCAGTACTTTCGACAGGACTGGAAACACCATATATTTT. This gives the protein CASTFDRTGNTIYF.

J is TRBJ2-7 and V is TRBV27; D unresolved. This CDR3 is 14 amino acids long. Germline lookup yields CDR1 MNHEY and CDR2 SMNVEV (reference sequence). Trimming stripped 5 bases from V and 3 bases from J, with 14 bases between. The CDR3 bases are TGTGCCAGCAGTATCCGGGTCACGGACTACGAGCAGTACTTC. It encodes CASSIRVTDYEQYF.

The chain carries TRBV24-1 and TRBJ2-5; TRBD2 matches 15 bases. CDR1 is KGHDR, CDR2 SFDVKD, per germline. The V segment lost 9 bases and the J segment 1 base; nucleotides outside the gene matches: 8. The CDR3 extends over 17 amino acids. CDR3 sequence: CATEPGTSGRTQETQYF. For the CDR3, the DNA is TGTGCCACCGAGCCCGGGACTAGCGGGAGGACCCAAGAGACCCAGTACTTC.

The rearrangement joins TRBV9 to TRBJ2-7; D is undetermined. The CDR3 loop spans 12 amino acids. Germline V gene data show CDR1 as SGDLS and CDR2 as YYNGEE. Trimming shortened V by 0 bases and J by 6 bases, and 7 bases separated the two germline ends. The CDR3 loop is CASSVVGGEQYF. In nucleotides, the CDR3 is TGTGCCAGCAGCGTAGTCGGTGGCGAGCAGTACTTC.

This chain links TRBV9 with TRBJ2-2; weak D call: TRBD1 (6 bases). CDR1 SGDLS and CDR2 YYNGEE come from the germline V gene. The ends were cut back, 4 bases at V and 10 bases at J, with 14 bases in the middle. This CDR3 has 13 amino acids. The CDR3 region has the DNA TGTGCCAGCAGCATATTAGGGGGTTTGGAGCTGTTTTTT. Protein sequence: CASSILGGLELFF. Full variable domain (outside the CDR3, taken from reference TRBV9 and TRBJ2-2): DSGVTQTPKHLITATGQRVTLRCSPRSGDLSVYWYQQSLDQGLQFLIQYYNGEERAKGNILERFSAQQFPDLHSELNLSSLELGDSALYFCASSILGGLELFFGEGSRLTVL.

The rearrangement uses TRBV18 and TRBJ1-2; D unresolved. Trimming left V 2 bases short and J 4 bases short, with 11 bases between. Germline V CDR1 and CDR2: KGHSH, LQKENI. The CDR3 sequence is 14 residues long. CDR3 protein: CASSPEGRGYGYTF. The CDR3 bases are TGTGCCAGCTCACCAGAAGGCCGGGGCTATGGCTACACCTTC. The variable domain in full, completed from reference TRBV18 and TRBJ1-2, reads NAGVMQNPRHLVRRRGQEARLRCSPMKGHSHVYWYRQLPEEGLKFMVYLQKENIIDESGMPKERFSAEFPKEGPSILRIQQVVRGDSAAYFCASSPEGRGYGYTFGSGTRLTVV.

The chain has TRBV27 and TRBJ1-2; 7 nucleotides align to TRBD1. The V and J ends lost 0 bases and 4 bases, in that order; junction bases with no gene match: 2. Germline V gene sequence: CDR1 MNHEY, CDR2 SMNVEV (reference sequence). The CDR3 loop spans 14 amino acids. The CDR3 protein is CASSLSGQFYGYTF. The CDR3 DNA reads TGTGCCAGCAGTTTATCGGGACAGTTCTATGGCTACACCTTC.

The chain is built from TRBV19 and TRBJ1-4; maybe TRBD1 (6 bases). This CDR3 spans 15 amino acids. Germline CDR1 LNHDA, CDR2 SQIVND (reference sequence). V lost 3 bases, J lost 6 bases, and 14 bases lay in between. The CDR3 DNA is TGTGCCAGTAGTATTGGCAGGGGCACGGATGAAAAACTGTTTTTT. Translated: CASSIGRGTDEKLFF.

The CDR3 loop is CSVLGQLNTEAFF. DNA of the CDR3: TGCAGCGTCCTCGGACAGTTGAACACTGAAGCTTTCTTT. This chain links TRBV29-1 with TRBJ1-1; perhaps TRBD1 as D (6 bases). CDR1 and CDR2 from the germline V gene are SQVTM and ANQGSEA. This CDR3 contains 13 residues. The V end was cut by 6 bases, the J end by 0 bases, with 11 bases between.

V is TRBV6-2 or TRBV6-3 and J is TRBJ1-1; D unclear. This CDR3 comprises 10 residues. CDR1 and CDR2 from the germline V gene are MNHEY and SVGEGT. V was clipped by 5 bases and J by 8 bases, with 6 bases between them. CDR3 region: CASSGLEAFF. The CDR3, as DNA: TGTGCCAGCAGTGGTCTAGAAGCTTTCTTT.

The CDR3 loop reads CASSTRQLPNTEAFF. CDR3 DNA: TGTGCCAGCAGCACCCGACAGTTACCGAACACTGAAGCTTTCTTT. The rearrangement uses TRBV7-8 and TRBJ1-1, with a possible D match to TRBD1 (5 bases). Per germline, CDR1 SGHVS and CDR2 FQNEAQ. V was clipped by 5 bases and J by 1 base, with 14 bases between them. This CDR3 is 15 amino acids long.

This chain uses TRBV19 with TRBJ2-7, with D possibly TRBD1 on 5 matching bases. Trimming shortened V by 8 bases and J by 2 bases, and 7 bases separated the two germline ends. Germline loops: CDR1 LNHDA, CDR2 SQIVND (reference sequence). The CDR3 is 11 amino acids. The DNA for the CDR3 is TGTGCCAGTGGGGCGACCTACGAGCAGTACTTC. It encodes CASGATYEQYF. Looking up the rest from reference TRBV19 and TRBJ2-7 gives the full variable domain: DGGITQSPKYLFRKEGQNVTLSCEQNLNHDAMYWYRQDPGQGLRLIYYSQIVNDFQKGDIAEGYSVSREKKESFPLTVTSAQKNPTAFYLCASGATYEQYFGPGTRLTVT.